The 9 T cell receptor beta chains given below trace back to one sample, sequenced in a study of blood T cell repertoires in COVID-19. The repertoire was sequenced with immunoSEQ multiplex PCR; TCRdb's copy has only in-frame clones and lacks some. Of some 240,000 clones detected, 75% to 85% appear once; the ten largest clones hold around 1.5%. The sample consisted of peripheral blood. Receptor source: a woman in her 40s who had recovered from COVID-19.

The genes are TRBV10-3 and TRBJ2-5; possibly TRBD1 for D (6 bases). Germline CDR1 reads ENHRY; CDR2 reads SYGVKD. The CDR3 covers 12 residues. Deletions cut 8 bases from V and 2 bases from J, with 9 bases between. Here the CDR3 reads CAIGTSQETQYF. The CDR3 DNA sequence: TGTGCCATCGGGACAAGTCAAGAGACCCAGTACTTC.

The chain couples TRBV13 to TRBJ2-7; 8 nucleotides align to TRBD2. The germline V gene has CDR1 PRHDT and CDR2 FYEKMQ (reference sequence). The CDR3 contains 15 residues. V lost 5 bases, J lost 4 bases, and 10 bases stayed unmatched. CDR3 sequence (DNA): TGTGCCAGCAGCCCCGCGGGGGGCCGCGGGTACGAGCAGTACTTC. As protein: CASSPAGGRGYEQYF.

V and J are TRBV5-1 and TRBJ1-4, with D possibly being TRBD1 (5 bases). The CDR3 spans 14 residues. The germline gives CDR1 SGHRS, CDR2 YFSETQ. With 4 bases removed from V and 6 bases from J, the gap between germline ends came to 13 bases. The CDR3 spells CASSTGRAHEKLFF. The CDR3 region has the DNA TGCGCCAGCAGCACCGGCAGGGCCCATGAAAAACTGTTTTTT.

This rearrangement joins TRBV4-3 to TRBJ1-2; weak D call: TRBD1 (6 bases). The CDR3 runs 14 residues. V was pared by 3 bases and J by 4 bases, with 12 bases between. CDR1 LGHNA and CDR2 YSLEER come from the germline V gene. The CDR3 DNA reads as TGCGCCAGCAGCCAGTCACAGGGAGTCTATGGCTACACCTTC. Residues: CASSQSQGVYGYTF.

V usage is TRBV27 and J usage is TRBJ1-1; D unclear. Trimming took 0 bases from V and 4 from J, leaving 6 bases between them. Germline V CDR1 and CDR2: MNHEY, SMNVEV (reference sequence). The CDR3 runs 13 residues. CDR3 sequence: CASSLSISTEAFF. CDR3 sequence (DNA): TGTGCCAGCAGTTTATCGATTAGCACTGAAGCTTTCTTT.

The chain has TRBV6-6 and TRBJ1-1, with TRBD1 matching over 8 bases. The CDR3 sequence is 14 residues long. After removal of 3 bases from V and 1 base from J, the junction contained 1 base not matched to a gene. Germline V gives CDR1 MNHNY, CDR2 SVGAGI (reference sequence). Here the CDR3 reads CASSYDRGNTEAFF. For the CDR3, the DNA is TGTGCCAGCAGTTATGACAGGGGGAACACTGAAGCTTTCTTT.

The V gene is TRBV12-3 or TRBV12-4, the J gene TRBJ1-2, with D perhaps TRBD1 (6 bases). The CDR3 loop spans 13 amino acids. Trimming took off 7 bases at V and 4 bases at J, with 13 bases between the two ends. CDR3 sequence reads: CASNRDTFYGYTF. In nucleotides, the CDR3 is TGTGCCAGCAACCGGGACACCTTCTATGGCTACACCTTC.

The chain combines TRBV7-9 with TRBJ1-4, with 10 bases that match TRBD1. Trimming took 3 bases from V and 4 from J; bases not matched to a gene: 8. CDR3 length equals 17 residues. Germline V gives CDR1 SEHNR, CDR2 FQNEAQ (reference sequence). This chain's CDR3 is CASSLWTGTGVNEKLFF. In DNA form, the CDR3 reads TGTGCCAGCAGCTTGTGGACAGGGACAGGGGTTAATGAAAAACTGTTTTTT. The complete variable domain, with remaining parts taken from reference TRBV7-9 and TRBJ1-4, reads DTGVSQNPRHKITKRGQNVTFRCDPISEHNRLYWYRQTLGQGPEFLTYFQNEAQLEKSRLLSDRFSAERPKGSFSTLEIQRTEQGDSAMYLCASSLWTGTGVNEKLFFGSGTQLSVL.

Concerning this clone: Lacking the conserved final phenylalanine or tryptophan, this CDR3 likely reflects a read error. No DNA is shown, since the ends of the CDR3 on it are uncertain; the CDR3 is the one TCRdb lists. The J gene is TRBJ1-2, the V gene TRBV3-1 (or the pseudogene TRBV3-2); the D call of TRBD1 is as the table states it, not checked on the DNA. The length of the CDR3 is 13 amino acids, counting both ends. Germline assignment: CDR1 LGHDT and CDR2 YNNKEL (reference sequence). The CDR3 here is CASSQAEGTGASL.